This T cell receptor beta chain was sequenced in a study of yellow fever vaccine responses in identical twins. V gave up 0 bases and J gave up 3 bases; unmatched junction bases: 4. Per germline, CDR1 MGHRA and CDR2 YSYEKL. This CDR3 is 16 amino acids long. Study-wide findings and caveats: Reported findings indicate that twins' vaccine T cell responses seemed partially convergent, partially personalized.

TCRdb re-derived calls from the RT-PCR reads in MiXCR, one entry per CDR3 protein. In the table there are approximately 1,100 distinct CDR3 sequences, around four fifths of which are singletons. This clonotype turned up a few times. No antigen is known for it. J is TRBJ2-7 and V is TRBV4-1; 11 bases match TRBD1. Sequenced material: T cells from blood (PBMCs), unsorted or a sorted subset (not recorded which), taken before or after yellow fever vaccination (not recorded which). The clonotype comes from a woman in her late teens or twenties who received the yellow fever vaccine. In nucleotides, the CDR3 is TGCGCCAGCAGCCAAGAGGACAGGGGGCTTTACTACGAGCAGTACTTC. Translating it yields CASSQEDRGLYYEQYF.